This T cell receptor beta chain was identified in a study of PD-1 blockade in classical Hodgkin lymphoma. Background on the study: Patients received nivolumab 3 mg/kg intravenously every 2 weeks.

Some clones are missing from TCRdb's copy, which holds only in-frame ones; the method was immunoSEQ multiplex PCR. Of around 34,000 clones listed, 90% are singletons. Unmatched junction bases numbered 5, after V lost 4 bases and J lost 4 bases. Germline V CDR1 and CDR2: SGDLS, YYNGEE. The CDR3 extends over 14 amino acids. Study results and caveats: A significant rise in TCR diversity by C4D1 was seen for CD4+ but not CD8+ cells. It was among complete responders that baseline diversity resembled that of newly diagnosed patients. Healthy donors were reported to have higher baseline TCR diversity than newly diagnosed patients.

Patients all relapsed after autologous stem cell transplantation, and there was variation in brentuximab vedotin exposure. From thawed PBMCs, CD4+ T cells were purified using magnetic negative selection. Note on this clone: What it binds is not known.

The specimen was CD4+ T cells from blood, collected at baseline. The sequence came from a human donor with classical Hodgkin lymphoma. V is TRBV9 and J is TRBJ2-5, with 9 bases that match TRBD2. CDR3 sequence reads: CASSFSGSRETQYF. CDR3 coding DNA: TGTGCCAGCAGCTTTAGCGGGAGTCGAGAGACCCAGTACTTC.